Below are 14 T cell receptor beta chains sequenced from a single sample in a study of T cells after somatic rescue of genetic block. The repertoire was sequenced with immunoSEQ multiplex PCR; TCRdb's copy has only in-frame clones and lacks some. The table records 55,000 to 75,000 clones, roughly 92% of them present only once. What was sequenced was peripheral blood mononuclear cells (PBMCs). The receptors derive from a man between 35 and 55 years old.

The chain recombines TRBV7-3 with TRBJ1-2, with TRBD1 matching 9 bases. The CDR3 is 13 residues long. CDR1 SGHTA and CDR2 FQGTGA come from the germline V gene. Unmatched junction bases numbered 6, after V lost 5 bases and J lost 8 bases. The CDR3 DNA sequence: TGTGCCAGCAGCCCCGGGACAGGGCACGGCTACACCTTC. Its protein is CASSPGTGHGYTF. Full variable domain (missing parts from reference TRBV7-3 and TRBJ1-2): GAGVSQTPSNKVTEKGKYVELRCDPISGHTALYWYRQSLGQGPEFLIYFQGTGAADDSGLPNDRFFAVRPEGSVSTLKIQRTERGDSAVYLCASSPGTGHGYTFGSGTRLTVV.

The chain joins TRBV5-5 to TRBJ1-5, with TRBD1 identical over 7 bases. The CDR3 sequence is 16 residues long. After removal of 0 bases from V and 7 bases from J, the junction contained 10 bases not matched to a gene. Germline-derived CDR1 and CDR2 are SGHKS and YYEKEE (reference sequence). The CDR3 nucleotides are TGTGCCAGCAGCTTGGAGGGTAGGGGGCCGGGACAGCCCCAGCATTTT. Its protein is CASSLEGRGPGQPQHF.

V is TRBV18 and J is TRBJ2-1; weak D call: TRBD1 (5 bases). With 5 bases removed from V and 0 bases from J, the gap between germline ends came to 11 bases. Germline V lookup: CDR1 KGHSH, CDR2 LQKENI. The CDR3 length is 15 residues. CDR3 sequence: CASSDSESSYNEQFF. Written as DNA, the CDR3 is TGTGCCAGCTCAGACAGCGAGAGCTCCTACAATGAGCAGTTCTTC.

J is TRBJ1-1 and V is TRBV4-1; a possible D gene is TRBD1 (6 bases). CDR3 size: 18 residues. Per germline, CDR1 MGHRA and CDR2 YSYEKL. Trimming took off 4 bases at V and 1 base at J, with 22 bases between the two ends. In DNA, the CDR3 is TGCGCCAGCAGCCCCGGCGAGGGGGGGCTAAGTAGGAACACTGAAGCTTTCTTT. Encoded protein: CASSPGEGGLSRNTEAFF.

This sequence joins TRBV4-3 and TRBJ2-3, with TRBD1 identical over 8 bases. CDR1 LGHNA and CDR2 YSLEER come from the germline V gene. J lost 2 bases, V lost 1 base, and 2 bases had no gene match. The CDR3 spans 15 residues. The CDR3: CASSQGQGPTDTQYF. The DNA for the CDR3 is TGCGCCAGCAGCCAAGGACAGGGGCCCACAGATACGCAGTATTTT.

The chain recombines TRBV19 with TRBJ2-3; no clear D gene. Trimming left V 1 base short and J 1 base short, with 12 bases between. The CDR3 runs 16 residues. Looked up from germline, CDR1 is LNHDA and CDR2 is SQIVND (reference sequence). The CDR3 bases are TGTGCCAGTAGTATAGTCAACTCCCAACGCACAGATACGCAGTATTTT. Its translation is CASSIVNSQRTDTQYF. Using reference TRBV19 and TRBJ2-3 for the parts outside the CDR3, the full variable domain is DGGITQSPKYLFRKEGQNVTLSCEQNLNHDAMYWYRQDPGQGLRLIYYSQIVNDFQKGDIAEGYSVSREKKESFPLTVTSAQKNPTAFYLCASSIVNSQRTDTQYFGPGTRLTVL.

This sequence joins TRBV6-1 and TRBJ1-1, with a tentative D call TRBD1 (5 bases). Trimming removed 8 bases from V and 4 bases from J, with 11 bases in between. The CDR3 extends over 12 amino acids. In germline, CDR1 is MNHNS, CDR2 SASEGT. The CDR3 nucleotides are TGTGCCAGCTCCATCGGGGGCACTGAAGCTTTCTTT. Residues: CASSIGGTEAFF.

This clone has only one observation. Written as DNA, the CDR3 is TGTGCCAGCAGCTCCCGGGACACCTCCAATGAGCAGTTCTTC. Amino acid sequence: CASSSRDTSNEQFF. This chain links TRBV7-6 with TRBJ2-1, with D perhaps TRBD1 (6 bases). This CDR3 contains 14 residues. From germline, CDR1 is SGHVS and CDR2 FNYEAQ. V was pared by 4 bases and J by 6 bases, with 13 bases between.

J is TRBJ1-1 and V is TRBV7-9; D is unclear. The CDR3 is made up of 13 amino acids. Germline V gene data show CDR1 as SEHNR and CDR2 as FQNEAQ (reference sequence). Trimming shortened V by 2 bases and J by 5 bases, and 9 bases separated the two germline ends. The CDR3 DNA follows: TGTGCCAGCAGCTTAATCGAGGAGACTGAAGCTTTCTTT. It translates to CASSLIEETEAFF.

Here the CDR3 DNA reads TGTGCCTGGTCCTCGGGACTAGCGGAGAACAATGAGCAGTTCTTC. It encodes CAWSSGLAENNEQFF. The genes are TRBV2 and TRBJ2-1, with 11 nucleotides matching TRBD2. Unmatched junction bases numbered 11, after V lost 11 bases and J lost 5 bases. The CDR3 spans 15 residues. Germline V gene sequence: CDR1 SNHLY, CDR2 FYNNEI.

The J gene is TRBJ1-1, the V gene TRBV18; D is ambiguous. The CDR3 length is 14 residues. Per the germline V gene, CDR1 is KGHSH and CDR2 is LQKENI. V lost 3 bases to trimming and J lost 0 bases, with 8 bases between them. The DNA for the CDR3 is TGTGCCAGCTCACCGGGCGGAGTGAACACTGAAGCTTTCTTT. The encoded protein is CASSPGGVNTEAFF.

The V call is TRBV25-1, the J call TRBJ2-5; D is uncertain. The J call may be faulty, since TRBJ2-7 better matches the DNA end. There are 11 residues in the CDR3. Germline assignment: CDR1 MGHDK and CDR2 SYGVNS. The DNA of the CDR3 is TGTGCCAGCAGTGAGATATACGAGCAGTACTTC. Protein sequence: CASSEIYEQYF.

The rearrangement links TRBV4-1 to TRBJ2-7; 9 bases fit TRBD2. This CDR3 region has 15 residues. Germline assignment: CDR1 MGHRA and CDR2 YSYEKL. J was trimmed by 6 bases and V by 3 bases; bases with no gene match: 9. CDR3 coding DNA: TGCGCCAGCAGCCATATTGGGCGGGAGGGCCCCGAGCAGTACTTC. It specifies CASSHIGREGPEQYF.

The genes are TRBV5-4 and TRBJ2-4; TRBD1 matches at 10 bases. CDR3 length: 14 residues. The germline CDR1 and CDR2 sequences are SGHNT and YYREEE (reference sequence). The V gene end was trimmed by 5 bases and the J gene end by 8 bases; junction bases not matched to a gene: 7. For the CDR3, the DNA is TGTGCCAGCAGTCCCGACAGGGGGCATTACATTCAGTACTTC. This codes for CASSPDRGHYIQYF.